The T cell receptor beta chain described here comes from a study of T cell changes during pregnancy in multiple sclerosis. Here immunoSEQ multiplex PCR was the method, and the copy in TCRdb shows in-frame clones only, minus some. This table holds some 21,000 clones, over 85% found once. The CDR3 is 12 amino acids. V trimming: 7 bases; J trimming: 8 bases; junction bases outside the gene matches: 5. The germline V gene has CDR1 MNHEY and CDR2 SVGAGI. This chain uses TRBV6-5 with TRBJ1-1; 9 nucleotides match TRBD1. The sequencing here drew on CD8+ T cells from peripheral blood mononuclear cells, taken in the second trimester of pregnancy. The TCR comes from a female donor in good health, enrolled as a control in a pregnancy study. The CDR3 DNA reads TGTGCCAGCACTGGGGACAGGGCGGAAGCTTTCTTT. Its translation: CASTGDRAEAFF.